Presented here are 23 T cell receptor beta chains from one specimen sequenced in a study of blood T cell repertoires in COVID-19. Assay: immunoSEQ multiplex PCR; the TCRdb copy retains only in-frame clones and omits some. This sample carries hundreds of thousands of clones, more than 70% of them seen once, and the ten largest clones take 2% to 2.5%. Sequencing input: peripheral blood. All receptors derive from a woman aged 40 to 50 who had recovered from COVID-19.

This clone was seen a single time. The rearrangement uses TRBV4-1 and TRBJ1-1, with 11 nucleotides matching TRBD1. The trim removed 4 bases at V and 4 bases at J, leaving 14 bases unmatched. The CDR3 length is 18 residues. Germline V gene data show CDR1 as MGHRA and CDR2 as YSYEKL. DNA of the CDR3: TGCGCCAGCAGCCGGCTGGACGGGACAGGGGGGTTGTTCACTGAAGCTTTCTTT. It codes for CASSRLDGTGGLFTEAFF.

This clone has only a few counts. Sequence at one end of the junction differs from germline and may be a read error. The chain employs TRBV18 and TRBJ2-7, with TRBD1 matching over 12 bases. CDR3 length equals 15 residues. CDR1 and CDR2 from the germline V gene are KGHSH and LQKENI. CDR3 protein: CASSSPGQGANEQYF. DNA of the CDR3: TGTGCCAGCTCATCACCGGGACAGGGGGCGAACGAGCAGTACTTC.

This chain joins TRBV7-8 and TRBJ2-7; possible D gene TRBD1, 6 bases. CDR1 is SGHVS and CDR2 is FQNEAQ in the germline V gene. This CDR3 is built from 17 residues. Trimming cost V 1 base and J 0 bases, with 16 bases left between them. The CDR3 region has the DNA TGTGCCAGCAGCTTAGTGGTGGGACAAGGAGACTCCTACGAGCAGTACTTC. Encoded protein: CASSLVVGQGDSYEQYF.

The chain employs TRBV28 and TRBJ2-5; TRBD2 matches 7 bases. This CDR3 has 13 residues. Trimming at V came to 6 bases and at J to 5 bases, leaving 6 bases not matched to a gene. Germline assignment: CDR1 MDHEN and CDR2 SYDVKM. The CDR3 nucleotides read TGTGCCAGCAGAACGGGAGGTCGGGAGACCCAGTACTTC. Translating gives CASRTGGRETQYF.

This clone was picked up one time. The chain is built from TRBV7-2 and TRBJ2-3; TRBD2 matches 10 bases. Per the germline V gene, CDR1 is SGHTA and CDR2 is FQGNSA. The CDR3 loop spans 16 amino acids. V lost 4 bases to trimming and J lost 1 base; unmatched junction nucleotides: 5. CDR3 residues: CASSSNSGGRTDTQYF. The CDR3 coding sequence is TGTGCCAGCAGCTCGAATAGCGGGGGGCGCACAGATACGCAGTATTTT.

The chain uses TRBV20-1 and TRBJ1-2, with unresolved D. Germline CDR1 and CDR2: DFQATT and SNEGSKA (reference sequence). CDR3 length equals 16 residues. Trimming cost V 3 bases and J 0 bases, with 17 bases left between them. The CDR3 DNA reads TGCAGTGCTAGTCAAATTGACCGGGATTCTAACTATGGCTACACCTTC. Its protein product is CSASQIDRDSNYGYTF.

This chain connects TRBV10-3 to TRBJ2-3; 8 bases match TRBD1. V gave up 4 bases and J gave up 2 bases; unmatched junction bases: 5. Germline CDR1 is ENHRY and CDR2 is SYGVKD. The CDR3 loop spans 15 amino acids. CDR3 protein: CAISARTGNTDTQYF. The CDR3 nucleotides are TGTGCCATCAGTGCCCGGACAGGGAACACAGATACGCAGTATTTT.

V usage is TRBV30 and J usage is TRBJ1-5; D is uncertain. CDR1 is GTSNPN and CDR2 is SVGIG in the germline V gene (reference sequence). The CDR3 is 15 residues long. V lost 0 bases, J lost 0 bases, and 9 bases lay in between. This CDR3 is CAWSVGSNSNQPQHF. The CDR3, as DNA: TGTGCCTGGAGTGTGGGCAGCAATAGCAATCAGCCCCAGCATTTT.

The genes are TRBV7-3 and TRBJ2-2, with unresolved D. Germline loops: CDR1 SGHTA, CDR2 FQGTGA. The CDR3 contains 13 residues. V lost 5 bases to trimming and J lost 6 bases, with 10 bases between them. CDR3 coding DNA: TGTGCCAGCAGCGGTCCGGGTGCCGGGGAGCTGTTTTTT. This encodes CASSGPGAGELFF.

About this clone itself: Germline and junction disagree at one end, which may indicate a read error. The rearrangement links TRBV4-3 to TRBJ2-3; perhaps TRBD2 as D (5 bases). The germline gives CDR1 LGHNA, CDR2 YSLEER. The CDR3 runs 17 residues. CDR3 sequence reads: CASSQERRVWYLDRQYF. The CDR3 DNA reads TGCGCCAGCAGCCAAGAAAGGCGGGTCTGGTATTTGGATAGGCAGTATTTT.

This chain joins TRBV4-3 and TRBJ1-2; maybe TRBD1 (5 bases). V lost 1 base to trimming and J lost 4 bases, with 16 bases between them. The CDR3 spans 16 residues. The V gene's germline CDR1 is LGHNA and CDR2 YSLEER. The CDR3 DNA reads as TGCGCCAGCAGCCAAGGTGGGATAGGGGCATCCTATGGCTACACCTTC. Translated: CASSQGGIGASYGYTF.

V is TRBV19 and J is TRBJ1-5; D might be TRBD1 (6 bases). V was clipped by 3 bases and J by 7 bases, with 19 bases between them. Germline V gene sequence: CDR1 LNHDA, CDR2 SQIVND (reference sequence). The CDR3 extends over 16 amino acids. The CDR3 bases are TGTGCCAGTAGTATCGTGGGGGCAGGGGTTGCGCAGCCCCAGCATTTT. This gives the protein CASSIVGAGVAQPQHF.

The J gene is TRBJ2-7, the V gene TRBV4-2, with 7 bases aligning to TRBD1. Germline CDR1 reads LGHNA; CDR2 reads YNFKEQ. Losses at the gene ends were 1 base for V and 3 bases for J; bases not matched to a gene: 6. The CDR3 sequence is 15 residues long. The CDR3 reads CASSQGASGGYEQYF. Written as DNA, the CDR3 is TGTGCCAGCAGCCAAGGGGCCTCAGGGGGCTACGAGCAGTACTTC.

V gene TRBV19 combines with J gene TRBJ1-2; D not certain. Trimming stripped 6 bases from V and 7 bases from J, with 15 bases between. The CDR3 has 13 residues. Germline CDR1 and CDR2: LNHDA and SQIVND (reference sequence). In DNA, the CDR3 is TGTGCCAGTAGGAAGTCTGCGGGGTTTGGCTACACCTTC. Protein product: CASRKSAGFGYTF.

This clone has only one observation. V is TRBV5-6 and J is TRBJ1-2; 7 nucleotides match TRBD1. Trimming cost V 3 bases and J 1 base; bases outside gene matches: 15. The CDR3 length is 18 residues. Germline lookup yields CDR1 SGHDT and CDR2 YYEEEE. CDR3 loop: CASSSLGTDGALNYGYTF. CDR3 DNA: TGTGCCAGCAGCTCCCTTGGGACAGATGGGGCCCTTAACTATGGCTACACCTTC. The full variable domain, completed using reference TRBV5-6 and TRBJ1-2, is DAGVTQSPTHLIKTRGQQVTLRCSPKSGHDTVSWYQQALGQGPQFIFQYYEEEERQRGNFPDRFSGHQFPNYSSELNVNALLLGDSALYLCASSSLGTDGALNYGYTFGSGTRLTVV.

This clone was seen only a few times. CDR3 residues: CASSINRWNSPLHF. In DNA, the CDR3 is TGTGCCAGCAGCATCAACCGGTGGAATTCACCCCTCCACTTT. This sequence joins TRBV7-9 and TRBJ1-6; D ambiguous. V dropped 5 bases and J dropped 7 bases, with 12 bases sitting between them. CDR1 SEHNR and CDR2 FQNEAQ come from the germline V gene (reference sequence). The CDR3 is made up of 14 amino acids. The full variable domain, completed using reference TRBV7-9 and TRBJ1-6, is DTGVSQNPRHKITKRGQNVTFRCDPISEHNRLYWYRQTLGQGPEFLTYFQNEAQLEKSRLLSDRFSAERPKGSFSTLEIQRTEQGDSAMYLCASSINRWNSPLHFGNGTRLTVT.

The rearrangement uses TRBV3-1 (or the pseudogene TRBV3-2) and TRBJ2-3; D gene uncertain. V lost 4 bases to trimming and J lost 5 bases, with 13 bases between them. The CDR3 has 14 residues. CDR1 is LGHDT and CDR2 is YNNKEL in the germline V gene (reference sequence). The CDR3 reads CASSPWALKDTQYF. The CDR3 DNA is TGTGCCAGCAGCCCCTGGGCGTTGAAAGATACGCAGTATTTT.

The DNA for the CDR3 is TGCGCCAGCAGCCAAGGCCCGACTAGTTCCTACGAGCAGTACTTC. Protein: CASSQGPTSSYEQYF. This chain links TRBV4-3 with TRBJ2-7; TRBD2 is a possible D gene (6 bases). The CDR3 consists of 15 residues. The V end was cut by 1 base, the J end by 1 base, with 11 bases between. Germline V lookup: CDR1 LGHNA, CDR2 YSLEER.

Only one count was recorded for this clone. The chain's CDR3 is CASSPIAQSSQETQYF. In DNA, the CDR3 is TGTGCCAGCTCACCCATAGCGCAATCATCCCAAGAGACCCAGTACTTC. The V call is TRBV18, the J call TRBJ2-5, with D tentatively TRBD2 (5 bases). This CDR3 has 16 residues. The germline gives CDR1 KGHSH, CDR2 LQKENI. Trimming shortened V by 3 bases and J by 1 base, and 15 bases separated the two germline ends.

Worth noting for this clone: Additional DNA sequences in this sample encode the identical CDR3. The chain has TRBV5-1 and TRBJ2-4; a possible D gene is TRBD2 (5 bases). Germline CDR1 is SGHRS and CDR2 is YFSETQ. The CDR3 length is 14 residues. V shed 2 bases and J shed 3 bases, with 9 bases lying between them. The CDR3 sequence: CASSLGEGKNIQYF. The CDR3 DNA is TGCGCCAGCAGCTTAGGCGAGGGCAAAAACATTCAGTACTTC.

Only one count was recorded for this clone. This chain joins TRBV3-1 (or the pseudogene TRBV3-2) and TRBJ2-2; D is ambiguous. The V gene's germline CDR1 is LGHDT and CDR2 YNNKEL (reference sequence). The CDR3 length is 13 residues. With 6 bases removed from V and 6 bases from J, the gap between germline ends came to 11 bases. CDR3 DNA sequence: TGTGCCAGCAGTCGACAAGGTCCCGGGGAGCTGTTTTTT. It encodes CASSRQGPGELFF.

Remarks on this clone: The sample has other DNA sequences that encode this CDR3 too. The chain has TRBV6-5 and TRBJ1-6; 7 nucleotides align to TRBD1. The trim removed 6 bases at V and 7 bases at J, leaving 6 bases unmatched. The CDR3 length is 14 residues. The germline gives CDR1 MNHEY, CDR2 SVGAGI. CDR3 sequence: CASSPGQKNSPLHF. CDR3 nucleotide sequence: TGTGCCAGCAGCCCGGGACAGAAGAATTCACCCCTCCACTTT.

This chain connects TRBV2 to TRBJ2-3; 12 bases fit TRBD2. The CDR3 extends over 17 amino acids. V gave up 7 bases and J gave up 1 base; unmatched junction bases: 9. CDR1 SNHLY and CDR2 FYNNEI come from the germline V gene. The CDR3 DNA follows: TGTGCCAGCAATCCTCCCCGACTAGCGGGGGGCACAGATACGCAGTATTTT. This encodes CASNPPRLAGGTDTQYF.